These 8 T cell receptor beta chains share one sample of origin, sequenced in a study of shared clonotypes between healthy human individuals. Profiled with immunoSEQ multiplex PCR; TCRdb holds only in-frame clones, not every one. The table includes 2 million to 2.5 million clones, over 85% detected once. Sequencing was done on a sample of naive CD4+ T cells from PBMCs. As for subset: CD45RA+ positively selected. These receptors originate from a man in his late teens or twenties in good health. Some clones in this sample may be carry-over from other donors' samples.

This CDR3 reads CASSLGAGAGDRAKNIQYF. For the CDR3, the DNA is TGTGCCAGCAGCTTAGGAGCGGGGGCGGGAGATCGGGCCAAAAACATTCAGTACTTC. V is TRBV7-9 and J is TRBJ2-4; 8 nucleotides agree with TRBD2. The V and J ends lost 1 base and 1 base, in that order; junction bases with no gene match: 12. The CDR3 runs to 19 residues. Looked up from germline, CDR1 is SEHNR and CDR2 is FQNEAQ (reference sequence).

As DNA, the CDR3 is TGTGCCAGCACCTCGGGACTAGGGTCTTACAATGAGCAGTTCTTC. Its protein product is CASTSGLGSYNEQFF. The chain employs TRBV6-1 and TRBJ2-1, with 8 bases fitting TRBD2. J gave up 4 bases and V 7 bases, and 9 bases lay outside the gene matches. The CDR3 sequence is 15 residues long. The germline CDR1 and CDR2 sequences are MNHNS and SASEGT.

The rearrangement joins TRBV30 to TRBJ1-5; a weak D match, TRBD1 (6 bases). Trimming left V 0 bases short and J 10 bases short, with 16 bases between. CDR3 size: 14 residues. Germline V lookup: CDR1 GTSNPN, CDR2 SVGIG (reference sequence). The CDR3 DNA reads TGTGCCTGGAGTGTACGGGGCGGAGGGACACCCCAGCATTTT. Amino acid sequence: CAWSVRGGGTPQHF.

The chain is built from TRBV7-6 and TRBJ2-5, with 8 bases identical to TRBD1. The length of the CDR3 is 16 residues. The germline gives CDR1 SGHVS, CDR2 FNYEAQ. After removal of 4 bases from V and 1 base from J, the junction contained 8 bases not matched to a gene. This CDR3 reads CASSSRQGTSQETQYF. CDR3 nucleotide sequence: TGTGCCAGCAGCTCCCGACAGGGGACCTCCCAAGAGACCCAGTACTTC.

The chain couples TRBV7-9 to TRBJ1-3; D is undetermined. CDR3 length equals 13 residues. CDR1 SEHNR and CDR2 FQNEAQ come from the germline V gene (reference sequence). Trimming pared 3 bases from V and 11 bases from J, leaving 14 bases between. The CDR3 DNA sequence: TGTGCCAGCAGCTTGTTTGAAGGTGACGCCATATATTTT. Its protein product is CASSLFEGDAIYF.

This chain connects TRBV10-3 to TRBJ1-1; D remains unclear. V lost 4 bases and J lost 3, with 21 bases in between. Germline V CDR1 and CDR2: ENHRY, SYGVKD. CDR3 length: 17 residues. This CDR3 reads CAISGPLSLTGDTEAFF. The CDR3 nucleotides are TGTGCCATCAGTGGCCCCCTATCACTTACCGGGGACACTGAAGCTTTCTTT.

DNA for the CDR3: TGTGCCACCAGCTCCCGGCTTGGGTGGAACACTGAAGCTTTCTTT. This translates into CATSSRLGWNTEAFF. The chain has TRBV15 and TRBJ1-1; D is uncertain. The CDR3 is 15 residues long. Per germline, CDR1 LNHNV and CDR2 YYDKDF (reference sequence). V shed 5 bases and J shed 1 base, with 14 bases lying between them.

A note on this clone: One junction end does not reproduce the germline sequence, and a read error may be involved. Additional DNA sequences in this sample encode the identical CDR3. The CDR3 DNA follows: TGTGCCAGCAGCTTATTCCCCGGGAGGGACTCCTACGAACAGTACTTC. Its translation: CASSLFPGRDSYEQYF. The chain combines TRBV7-9 with TRBJ2-7; 8 bases are shared with TRBD2. There are 16 residues in the CDR3. Germline CDR1 reads SEHNR; CDR2 reads FQNEAQ (reference sequence).